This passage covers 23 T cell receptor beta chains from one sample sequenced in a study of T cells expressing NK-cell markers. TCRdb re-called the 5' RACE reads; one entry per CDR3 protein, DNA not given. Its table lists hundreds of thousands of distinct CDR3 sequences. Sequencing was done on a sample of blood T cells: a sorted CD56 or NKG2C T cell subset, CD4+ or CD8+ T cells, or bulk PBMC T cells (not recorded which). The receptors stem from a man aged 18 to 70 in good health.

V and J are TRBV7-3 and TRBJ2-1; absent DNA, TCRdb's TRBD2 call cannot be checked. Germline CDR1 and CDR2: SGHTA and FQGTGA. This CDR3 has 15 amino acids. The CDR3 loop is CASSSERGGLNEQFF. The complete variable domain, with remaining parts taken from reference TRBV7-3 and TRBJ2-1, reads GAGVSQTPSNKVTEKGKYVELRCDPISGHTALYWYRQSLGQGPEFLIYFQGTGAADDSGLPNDRFFAVRPEGSVSTLKIQRTERGDSAVYLCASSSERGGLNEQFFGPGTRLTVL.

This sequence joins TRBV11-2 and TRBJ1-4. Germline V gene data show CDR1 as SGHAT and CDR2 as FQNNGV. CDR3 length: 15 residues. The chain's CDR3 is CASSTWGRTNEKLFF.

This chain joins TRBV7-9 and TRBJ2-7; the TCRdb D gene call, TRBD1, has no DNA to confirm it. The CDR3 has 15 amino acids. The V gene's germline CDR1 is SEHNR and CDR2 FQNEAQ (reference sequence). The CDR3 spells CASSPGEQGFSEQYF. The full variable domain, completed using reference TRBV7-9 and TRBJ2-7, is DTGVSQNPRHKITKRGQNVTFRCDPISEHNRLYWYRQTLGQGPEFLTYFQNEAQLEKSRLLSDRFSAERPKGSFSTLEIQRTEQGDSAMYLCASSPGEQGFSEQYFGPGTRLTVT.

The CDR3 is CASSPDLAGDGRNEQFF. The chain has TRBV7-7 and TRBJ2-1; TCRdb's D call, TRBD2, is unchecked because there is no DNA. Germline values: CDR1 SSHAT, CDR2 FNYEAQ (reference sequence). The CDR3 runs 17 residues.

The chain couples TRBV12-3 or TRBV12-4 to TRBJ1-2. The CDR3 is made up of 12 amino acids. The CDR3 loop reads CASSQSSDGYTF.

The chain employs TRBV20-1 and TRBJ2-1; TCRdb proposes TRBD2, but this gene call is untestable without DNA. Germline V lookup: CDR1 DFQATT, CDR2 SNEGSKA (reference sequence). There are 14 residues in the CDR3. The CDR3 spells CSARTRLLYNEQFF.

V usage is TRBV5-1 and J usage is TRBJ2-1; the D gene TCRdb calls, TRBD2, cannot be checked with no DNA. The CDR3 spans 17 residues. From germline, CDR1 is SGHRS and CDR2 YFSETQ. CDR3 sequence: CASSLVPLAGGGNEQFF.

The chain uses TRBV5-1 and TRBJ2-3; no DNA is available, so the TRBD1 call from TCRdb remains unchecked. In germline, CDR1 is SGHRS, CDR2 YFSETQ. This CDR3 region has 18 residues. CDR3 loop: CASSLRGGLTRTTDTQYF.

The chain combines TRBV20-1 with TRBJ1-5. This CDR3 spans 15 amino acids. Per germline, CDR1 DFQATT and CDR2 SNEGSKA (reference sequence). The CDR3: CSGVGGRGSNQPQHF.

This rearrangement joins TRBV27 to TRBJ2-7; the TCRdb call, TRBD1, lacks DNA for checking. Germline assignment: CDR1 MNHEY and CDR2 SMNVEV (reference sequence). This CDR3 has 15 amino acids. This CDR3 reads CASSPSGQGVGEQYF.

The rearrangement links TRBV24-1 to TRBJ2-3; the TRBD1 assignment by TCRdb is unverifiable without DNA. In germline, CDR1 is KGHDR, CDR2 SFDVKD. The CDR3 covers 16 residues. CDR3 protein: CATSDRTGVGPDTQYF.

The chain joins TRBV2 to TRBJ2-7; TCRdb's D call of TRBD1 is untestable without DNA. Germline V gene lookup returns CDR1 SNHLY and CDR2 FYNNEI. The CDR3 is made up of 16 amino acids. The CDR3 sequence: CASSGGTPPVPYEQYF.

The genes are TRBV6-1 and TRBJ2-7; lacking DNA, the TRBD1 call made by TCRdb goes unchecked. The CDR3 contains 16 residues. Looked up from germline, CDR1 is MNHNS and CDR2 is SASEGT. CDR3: CASSETRTGGEYEQYF.

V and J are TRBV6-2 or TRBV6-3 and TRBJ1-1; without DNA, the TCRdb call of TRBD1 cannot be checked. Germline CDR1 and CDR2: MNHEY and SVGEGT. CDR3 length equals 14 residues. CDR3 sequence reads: CASSRTDRATEAFF.

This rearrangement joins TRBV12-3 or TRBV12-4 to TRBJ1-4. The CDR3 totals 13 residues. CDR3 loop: CASSFNRNEKLFF.

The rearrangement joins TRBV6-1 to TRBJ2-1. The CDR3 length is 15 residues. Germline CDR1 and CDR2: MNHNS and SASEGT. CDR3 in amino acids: CASRDPGGTYNEQFF.

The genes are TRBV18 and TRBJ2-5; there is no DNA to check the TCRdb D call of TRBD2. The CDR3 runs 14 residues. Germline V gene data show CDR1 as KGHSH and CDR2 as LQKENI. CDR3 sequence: CASSPSAGQETQYF.

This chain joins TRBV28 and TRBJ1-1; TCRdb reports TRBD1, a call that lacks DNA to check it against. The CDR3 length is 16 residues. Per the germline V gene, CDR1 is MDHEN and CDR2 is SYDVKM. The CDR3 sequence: CASTTFSTGLNTEAFF.

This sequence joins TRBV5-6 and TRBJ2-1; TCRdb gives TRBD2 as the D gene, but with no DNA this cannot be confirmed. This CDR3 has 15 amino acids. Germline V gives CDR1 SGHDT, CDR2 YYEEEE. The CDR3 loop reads CASSFQGSGRNEQFF. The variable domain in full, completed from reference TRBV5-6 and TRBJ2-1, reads DAGVTQSPTHLIKTRGQQVTLRCSPKSGHDTVSWYQQALGQGPQFIFQYYEEEERQRGNFPDRFSGHQFPNYSSELNVNALLLGDSALYLCASSFQGSGRNEQFFGPGTRLTVL.

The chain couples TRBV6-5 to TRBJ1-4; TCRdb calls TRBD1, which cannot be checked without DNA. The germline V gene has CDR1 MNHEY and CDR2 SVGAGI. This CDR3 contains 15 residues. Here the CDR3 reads CASSYRDREGEKLFF.

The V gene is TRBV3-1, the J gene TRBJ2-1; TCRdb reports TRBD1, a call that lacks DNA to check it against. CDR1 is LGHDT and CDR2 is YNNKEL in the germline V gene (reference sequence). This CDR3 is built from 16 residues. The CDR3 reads CASSPLDRGFYNEQFF.

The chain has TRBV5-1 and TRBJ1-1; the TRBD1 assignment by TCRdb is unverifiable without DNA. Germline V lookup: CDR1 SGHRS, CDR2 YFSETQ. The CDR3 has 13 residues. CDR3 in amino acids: CASSSTVNTEAFF.

The CDR3 spells CATSDPGQSLGYTF. The V call is TRBV24-1, the J call TRBJ1-2; TCRdb gives TRBD1 as the D gene, but with no DNA this cannot be confirmed. The CDR3 has 14 amino acids. The germline V gene has CDR1 KGHDR and CDR2 SFDVKD.